This paragraph reports one T cell receptor (beta chain). Its antigen is not known. The time point was: week 11, during vaccination. Vaccination used 300 ug of mutant IDH1 20-mer peptide per dose, with topical imiquimod. Method: immunoSEQ multiplex PCR; TCRdb's copy keeps in-frame clones and lacks some. The sample holds some 130,000 clones, roughly 78% seen once. The CDR3 spans 18 residues. Germline V gene data show CDR1 as SGHVS and CDR2 as FNYEAQ. V was trimmed by 1 base and J by 0 bases, leaving 18 bases between them. The data originate from a study of a mutant IDH1 vaccine in newly diagnosed glioma. Study overall: Vaccination started 4-6 weeks after radiotherapy alone, or with temozolomide cycles. Receipt of radiotherapy, temozolomide, or both preceded the study, and most received both. Study-level points and caveats: Alterations occurring in top peripheral T cell clonotypes seemed unrelated to pseudoprogression.

The TCR comes from a man aged 40-49 years with glioma. The sample here was PBMCs, taken from a glioma patient whose treatment included an IDH1 peptide vaccine. This sequence joins TRBV7-6 and TRBJ1-1; weak D call: TRBD1 (6 bases). The CDR3 coding sequence is TGTGCCAGCAGCTTAGTCGCGGGGGCACCAACCATGAACACTGAAGCTTTCTTT. This gives the protein CASSLVAGAPTMNTEAFF.